This T cell receptor beta chain was captured by sequencing in a study of breast tumors, draining lymph nodes, adjacent tissues. The CDR3 runs to 18 residues. The trim removed 1 base at V and 0 bases at J, leaving 10 bases unmatched. From germline, CDR1 is LGHNA and CDR2 YNFKEQ. This clonotype has ten or more counts. TCRdb re-called the multiplex PCR reads through MiXCR, storing one row per CDR3 protein. The sample includes about 47,000 distinct CDR3 sequences, roughly 24% of them seen just once. This clonotype was sampled from a female donor with breast cancer. Some clones in this sample may be carry-over from other donors' samples. The chain links TRBV4-2 to TRBJ2-3; 7 nucleotides agree with TRBD2. The specimen was breast tumor tissue. For the CDR3, the DNA is TGTGCCAGCAGCCAAGGGGGAGGGGTGAGGGGAAGCACAGATACGCAGTATTTT. This encodes CASSQGGGVRGSTDTQYF.